The 14 T cell receptor beta chains reported below all come from one sample, sequenced in a study of CD8+CD57+ T cells in acquired aplastic anemia. Genomic DNA provided the template from which TCR beta VDJ and CDR3 profiles were obtained. TCRdb independently ran MiXCR on the reads; one entry per CDR3 protein. The table records about 190,000 distinct CDR3 sequences, 54% of them present only once. Sequenced: sorted CD4+, CD8+, or CD8+CD57+ T cells (not recorded which) from PBMCs. The receptors derive from a human donor in good health, serving as a control.

This clonotype has just a few counts. The gene calls are TRBV6-5 and TRBJ2-6, with a weak D call TRBD1 (5 bases). V was trimmed by 0 bases and J by 4 bases, leaving 13 bases between them. CDR3 size: 17 residues. Germline V gene sequence: CDR1 MNHEY, CDR2 SVGAGI. For the CDR3, the DNA is TGTGCCAGCAGTTACTCGGGGCTGTTAAGAGGGGCCAACGTCCTGACTTTC. Translation gives CASSYSGLLRGANVLTF.

This clonotype was detected ten times or more. The genes are TRBV4-2 and TRBJ1-6, with TRBD1 identical over 8 bases. Germline CDR1 LGHNA, CDR2 YNFKEQ. Germline trimming cut 2 bases from V and 8 bases from J; bases unmatched to any gene: 14. The CDR3 loop spans 18 amino acids. The CDR3 DNA reads TGTGCCAGCAGCCAATATGCCGCTCTGGACAGGGCTGATTCACCCCTCCACTTT. Its protein is CASSQYAALDRADSPLHF.

This clonotype appeared many times. The chain combines TRBV19 with TRBJ2-1; 11 bases are a match to TRBD2. Germline V lookup: CDR1 LNHDA, CDR2 SQIVND (reference sequence). The J segment lost 0 bases and the V segment lost 6 bases, leaving 10 bases of the junction unmatched. The CDR3 sequence is 18 residues long. The CDR3: CASSPIFSGGASYNEQFF. The CDR3 DNA reads TGTGCCAGTAGCCCAATTTTTAGCGGGGGGGCCTCCTACAATGAGCAGTTCTTC.

This clonotype was counted ten times or more. V usage is TRBV4-1 and J usage is TRBJ1-4; D not certain. CDR1 is MGHRA, CDR2 YSYEKL, per germline. CDR3 length: 17 amino acids. V was trimmed by 0 bases and J by 8 bases, leaving 19 bases between them. This CDR3 is CASSQDLRLGGREKLFF. CDR3 DNA sequence: TGCGCCAGCAGCCAAGACCTTAGACTGGGAGGTCGGGAAAAACTGTTTTTT.

This clonotype was picked up a small number of times. This rearrangement joins TRBV29-1 to TRBJ2-3, with D perhaps TRBD2 (5 bases). CDR1 and CDR2 (germline): SQVTM, ANQGSEA. The CDR3 has 15 residues. V was pared by 4 bases and J by 1 base, with 15 bases between. CDR3 sequence: CSVVRGSAGTDTQYF. For the CDR3, the DNA is TGCAGCGTTGTTCGGGGTAGCGCAGGCACAGATACGCAGTATTTT.

This rearrangement joins TRBV20-1 to TRBJ1-1; possible D gene TRBD1, 6 bases. CDR3 length: 12 amino acids. Germline CDR1 is DFQATT and CDR2 is SNEGSKA (reference sequence). This chain's CDR3 is CSVEWGGAEAFF. The CDR3 nucleotides are TGCAGCGTTGAGTGGGGGGGCGCTGAAGCTTTCTTT.

This clonotype has more than one count but fewer than ten. A clone one base away is much larger, so this may be a read error. The genes are TRBV10-3 and TRBJ2-1; TRBD1 matches at 7 bases. CDR1 is ENHRY and CDR2 is SYGVKD in the germline V gene. The CDR3 is 14 residues long. The CDR3 sequence is CVISRQGFYNEQFF. CDR3 nucleotides: TGTGTCATCAGTAGACAGGGATTCTACAATGAGCAGTTCTTC.

The chain links TRBV29-1 to TRBJ1-1, with a possible D match to TRBD1 (6 bases). The length of the CDR3 is 14 residues. Looked up from germline, CDR1 is SQVTM and CDR2 is ANQGSEA. The V end lost 4 bases, the J end lost 3 bases, and 15 bases lay between the germline ends. This chain's CDR3 is CSVGGDAGDTEAFF. CDR3 in DNA: TGCAGCGTTGGGGGGGACGCAGGGGACACTGAAGCTTTCTTT.

This clonotype was counted ten times or more. The chain recombines TRBV19 with TRBJ1-4; no firm D call. The CDR3 totals 15 residues. Between the trimmed V and J ends, which lost 2 bases and 12 bases, there was a span of 19 bases. CDR1 is LNHDA and CDR2 is SQIVND in the germline V gene (reference sequence). Here the CDR3 DNA reads TGTGCCAGTAGTATACTAGGTGACGGTCGGGTGGAACTGTTTTTT. This encodes CASSILGDGRVELFF.

The genes are TRBV10-3 and TRBJ2-3, with 12 bases that match TRBD1. Germline-derived CDR1 and CDR2 are ENHRY and SYGVKD. This CDR3 is built from 15 residues. V gave up 6 bases and J gave up 6 bases; unmatched junction bases: 7. The CDR3 is CAIRNGTGGLDTQYF. The CDR3 nucleotides are TGTGCCATCAGGAACGGGACAGGGGGCCTGGATACGCAGTATTTT.

The rearrangement links TRBV7-9 to TRBJ2-2; 12 bases are shared with TRBD2. The length of the CDR3 is 16 residues. Germline CDR1 and CDR2: SEHNR and FQNEAQ (reference sequence). V lost 5 bases to trimming and J lost 1 base; unmatched junction nucleotides: 2. The DNA for the CDR3 is TGTGCCAGCAGCCAGGGACTAGCGGGGAACACCGGGGAGCTGTTTTTT. Its protein product is CASSQGLAGNTGELFF.

In DNA form, the CDR3 reads TGCGCCAGCAGCCTCGGACAGGATACCTACGAGCAGTACTTC. It is translated as CASSLGQDTYEQYF. The chain is built from TRBV4-3 and TRBJ2-7, with 7 bases that match TRBD1. CDR1 LGHNA and CDR2 YSLEER come from the germline V gene. V shed 4 bases and J 2 bases; nucleotides not matched to a gene: 5. The CDR3 sequence is 14 residues long.

This clonotype was counted many times. This rearrangement joins TRBV15 to TRBJ2-7; the D gene is possibly TRBD1 (6 bases). The germline gives CDR1 LNHNV, CDR2 YYDKDF (reference sequence). CDR3 size: 15 residues. V dropped 2 bases and J dropped 0 bases, with 11 bases sitting between them. The CDR3 here is CATSRSRGFSYEQYF. As DNA, the CDR3 is TGTGCCACCAGCAGATCCAGGGGCTTCTCCTACGAGCAGTACTTC.

The chain recombines TRBV12-3 or TRBV12-4 with TRBJ1-2; 9 nucleotides agree with TRBD1. CDR3 size: 15 residues. V lost 5 bases and J lost 2; bases outside the gene matches: 6. DNA of the CDR3: TGTGCCAGCAGTAAAGGACAGGGGCGCAACTATGGCTACACCTTC. Residues: CASSKGQGRNYGYTF.